These 17 T cell receptor beta chains share one sample of origin, sequenced in a study of cytomegalovirus exposure and HLA in healthy donors. In the PCR, 60 Vbeta and 13 Jbeta primers were used. Assay: immunoSEQ multiplex PCR; the TCRdb copy retains only in-frame clones and omits some. The sample records about 130,000 clones, 81% being singletons. Sequencing input: PBMCs. Receptor source: a man aged 18-30 years in good health and CMV-seropositive.

The CDR3 DNA is TGTGCCAGCAGCCAATACTTTCGGCAGGTATTAATCGATGAGCAGTTCTTC. Protein product: CASSQYFRQVLIDEQFF. The genes are TRBV16 and TRBJ2-1; D unresolved. The V and J ends lost 1 base and 8 bases respectively, with 21 bases between them. Germline-derived CDR1 and CDR2 are KGHSY and FQNENV. The CDR3 consists of 17 residues.

This chain joins TRBV2 and TRBJ2-7; D gene unclear. The CDR3 has 12 amino acids. Germline CDR1 reads SNHLY; CDR2 reads FYNNEI. Trimming left V 5 bases short and J 2 bases short, with 7 bases between. The CDR3 bases are TGTGCCAGCAGTTTGGCTCCCTACGAGCAGTACTTC. This sequence encodes CASSLAPYEQYF.

This clone was seen only once. This sequence joins TRBV19 and TRBJ2-1; 11 bases are shared with TRBD2. Per germline, CDR1 LNHDA and CDR2 SQIVND (reference sequence). This CDR3 contains 16 residues. The V segment lost 1 base and the J segment 7 bases; nucleotides outside the gene matches: 6. The CDR3 nucleotides are TGTGCCAGTAGTATAGTCCTAGCGGGGGGAGGGAATGAGCAGTTCTTC. Translation gives CASSIVLAGGGNEQFF. The full variable domain, with the rest looked up from reference TRBV19 and TRBJ2-1, is DGGITQSPKYLFRKEGQNVTLSCEQNLNHDAMYWYRQDPGQGLRLIYYSQIVNDFQKGDIAEGYSVSREKKESFPLTVTSAQKNPTAFYLCASSIVLAGGGNEQFFGPGTRLTVL.

The V and J genes are TRBV5-1 and TRBJ2-2; D is uncertain. V lost 7 bases and J 2 bases, leaving 18 bases between the germline ends. Germline loops: CDR1 SGHRS, CDR2 YFSETQ. The CDR3 contains 16 residues. CDR3 loop: CASVENTFENTGELFF. DNA of the CDR3: TGCGCCAGCGTAGAGAATACCTTCGAAAACACCGGGGAGCTGTTTTTT.

The genes are TRBV2 and TRBJ2-1; 12 nucleotides line up with TRBD2. V was clipped by 8 bases and J by 13 bases; unmatched bases: 12. The CDR3 is 14 amino acids. CDR1 SNHLY and CDR2 FYNNEI come from the germline V gene. CDR3 protein: CASYPGLAGNTQFF. CDR3 DNA sequence: TGTGCCAGCTATCCCGGACTAGCGGGGAACACTCAGTTCTTC.

The rearrangement uses TRBV7-2 and TRBJ2-7; the D gene is possibly TRBD2 (6 bases). Germline lookup yields CDR1 SGHTA and CDR2 FQGNSA. The CDR3 is made up of 15 amino acids. The V and J ends lost 5 bases and 3 bases respectively, with 17 bases between them. CDR3 bases: TGTGCCAGCAGCCCCGGAGGGGTGGTTGGCTACGAGCAGTACTTC. It is translated as CASSPGGVVGYEQYF.

This sequence joins TRBV6-7 and TRBJ2-7; D is perhaps TRBD1 (8 bases). TRBV6-7 is identified as an open reading frame with a role that is uncertain. V lost 7 bases and J 2 bases, leaving 24 bases between the germline ends. The CDR3 extends over 17 amino acids. The CDR3 sequence is CASTPRRTGRATYEQYF. CDR3 nucleotide sequence: TGTGCCAGCACTCCAAGACGGACAGGGAGGGCGACCTACGAGCAGTACTTC.

The chain couples TRBV19 to TRBJ2-3, with TRBD2 identical over 7 bases. The CDR3 has 15 amino acids. In germline, CDR1 is LNHDA, CDR2 SQIVND (reference sequence). V lost 9 bases to trimming and J lost 0 bases; unmatched junction nucleotides: 9. CDR3: CASGFRGVSTDTQYF. CDR3 DNA sequence: TGTGCCAGCGGATTCCGGGGGGTAAGCACAGATACGCAGTATTTT.

This CDR3 reads CASSDRVAKNIQYF. The DNA of the CDR3 is TGTGCCAGCAGCGACAGGGTAGCCAAAAACATTCAGTACTTC. V is TRBV5-4 and J is TRBJ2-4; 7 nucleotides match TRBD1. This CDR3 spans 14 amino acids. Germline V CDR1 and CDR2: SGHNT, YYREEE (reference sequence). After removal of 4 bases from V and 0 bases from J, the junction contained 1 base not matched to a gene.

The V and J genes are TRBV5-4 and TRBJ1-2, with no clear D. The CDR3 totals 12 residues. The V gene's germline CDR1 is SGHNT and CDR2 YYREEE (reference sequence). Trimming shortened V by 5 bases and J by 4 bases, and 9 bases separated the two germline ends. This CDR3 reads CASSYAGYGYTF. The CDR3, as DNA: TGTGCCAGCAGTTACGCCGGCTATGGCTACACCTTC.

The genes are TRBV11-2 and TRBJ2-3; 13 nucleotides align to TRBD2. CDR3 length: 16 amino acids. The germline CDR1 and CDR2 sequences are SGHAT and FQNNGV. Trimming removed 5 bases from V and 5 bases from J; junction bases left unmatched: 7. CDR3 in DNA: TGTGCCAGCAGCCCAGGGACTAGCGGGGAGGGAGATACGCAGTATTTT. It translates to CASSPGTSGEGDTQYF.

This clone was counted once. At one end the junction does not follow the germline gene, possibly because of a read error. This chain connects TRBV2 to TRBJ2-3; the match to TRBD1 covers 8 bases. There are 16 residues in the CDR3. In germline, CDR1 is SNHLY, CDR2 FYNNEI. In nucleotides, the CDR3 is TGTGCCAGCAGCGAAGACAGGGGTGAGGGCACAGATACGCAGTATTTT. Protein: CASSEDRGEGTDTQYF.

The chain uses TRBV30 and TRBJ2-5; tentatively, D is TRBD1 (6 bases). Germline CDR1 is GTSNPN and CDR2 is SVGIG (reference sequence). The CDR3 is 14 amino acids. V was pared by 3 bases and J by 0 bases, with 11 bases between. The CDR3 loop reads CAWRGTGYQETQYF. The CDR3 DNA is TGTGCCTGGAGGGGTACAGGGTACCAAGAGACCCAGTACTTC.

This sequence joins TRBV5-5 and TRBJ2-7, with TRBD1 matching over 8 bases. V gave up 3 bases and J gave up 3 bases; unmatched junction bases: 5. Per germline, CDR1 SGHKS and CDR2 YYEKEE (reference sequence). The CDR3 loop spans 14 amino acids. Here the CDR3 reads CASSSTGADYEQYF. CDR3 DNA sequence: TGTGCCAGCAGCTCGACAGGGGCGGACTACGAGCAGTACTTC.

The chain is built from TRBV6-5 and TRBJ2-6, with D maybe TRBD1 (6 bases). In germline, CDR1 is MNHEY, CDR2 SVGAGI. This CDR3 is built from 15 residues. V lost 8 bases and J lost 1, with 12 bases in between. CDR3 region: CASGRGGSGANVLTF. CDR3 DNA sequence: TGTGCCAGCGGCAGGGGTGGTTCTGGGGCCAACGTCCTGACTTTC.

Comments on this clone: The same CDR3 is also encoded by other DNA sequences in this sample. The J gene is TRBJ1-3, the V gene TRBV30, with no clear D. The CDR3 has 14 amino acids. Trimming shortened V by 4 bases and J by 0 bases, and 10 bases separated the two germline ends. Germline CDR1 is GTSNPN and CDR2 is SVGIG (reference sequence). Here the CDR3 DNA reads TGTGCCTGGACTAGAGTTGGCTCTGGAAACACCATATATTTT. Translated, it gives CAWTRVGSGNTIYF.

The chain carries TRBV29-1 and TRBJ2-1; 7 bases align to TRBD1. The CDR3 consists of 12 residues. The germline V gene encodes CDR1 SQVTM and CDR2 ANQGSEA. Losses at the gene ends were 7 bases for V and 6 bases for J; bases not matched to a gene: 6. The CDR3 here is CSGGRQGNEQFF. As DNA, the CDR3 is TGCAGCGGGGGAAGACAGGGCAATGAGCAGTTCTTC.